The text below deals with one T cell receptor beta chain. This clonotype has only a few counts. The target of this receptor is not known. It has no much larger one-base neighbor in the sample; base qualities were not kept. Taken with the paper, the label for time point translates to: pre-sensitization, week 0. The meaning of the sample's treatment or condition label: therapeutic diphenylcyclopropenone sensitization with weekly scalp DPC. At each patch-test visit, blood was drawn before the patch test was applied. Patients were considered eligible if aged 18 to 70, diagnosed with alopecia and deemed suitable for DPC therapy, and patients were excluded if pregnant. Unfractionated whole blood was collected in Tempus Blood RNA tubes, and total RNA was extracted from that blood. Receptor amplification or capture employed RACE. Sequencing relied on a NextSeq 500. During library preparation, unique molecular identifiers were attached to individual cDNA molecules so that TCRs could be counted quantitatively and reproducibly. For every blood RNA sample, sequencing covered both the TCR alpha and TCR beta chains. From the authors' description of their analysis: A median of roughly 98,000 TCRs per sample was observed, with a range of 23,224 to 690,600. V, J and CDR3 annotation of the TCR reads was carried out using the Decombinator software suite. To make PS versus PT1 abundance plots, every sample was subsampled to the same number of TCRs (28,000). Expanded TCRs were defined as absent before sensitization and observed at least eight times at the 2-week time point. TCRdb reworked the public reads: Q25 trimming with fastp, MiXCR clone assembly, productive beta chains retained. Identical CDR3 proteins give one entry, which carries the most common genes and DNA. TCRdb, not the authors, supplied the V and J calls. This sample holds 40,000 or so distinct CDR3 sequences; 10% were observed only once. Clones ranked in the top ten supply approximately 5.9% of the sample.

V sheds 3 bases and J sheds 2 bases, leaving 7 bases between their ends. Per the germline V gene, SGHRS is the CDR1 and YFSETQ is the CDR2. Spanning cysteine to phenylalanine, the CDR3 consists of 13 amino acids. The entry retains the CDR3 DNA only, 39 bases that are in frame from base 1. The data stem from a study of human T cells and chemical hapten exposure (dated by TCRdb to about 2021). For the wider study: For sensitization, 2% DPC in acetone was applied to a roughly 2 cm by roughly 2 cm area of upper inner arm skin. Blood samples were taken from patients before sensitization (week 0) and then at 2, 6 and about 24 weeks after DPC sensitization. Weekly therapeutic DPC doses were additionally applied to the scalp of patients throughout the approximately 24-week study period. The mostly female patient cohort included alopecia areata with under or over 50% scalp involvement, alopecia totalis and alopecia universalis. Libraries were pooled for sequencing, and per-sample TCR yields varied mainly because of small differences in library volumes within the pool. The study tracked peripheral blood TCR repertoire changes in vivo during primary and secondary sensitization to the hapten diphenylcyclopropenone (DPC) in alopecia patients. Patch tests used Finn chambers with 0.01% DPC on the upper back, scored after 6 days by International Contact Dermatitis Research Group standards. Blood for TCR sequencing was provided by twenty-nine alopecia patients at one to four time points (pre-sensitization, 2, 6 and 24 weeks).

General findings and caveats noted by the study authors: Repeated subsampling changed both the strength of the expansion versus patch-test correlation and the threshold at which the correlation became significant. No change with DPC sensitization was found in the number of TCRs above 1 in 1000 frequency, and no evidence of global repertoire structure alterations was found. Compared with pre-sensitization or healthy control sets, expanded TCRs formed significantly more large CDR3 similarity clusters, which is consistent with antigen-driven responses. A positive correlation was found between the number of PT1 expanded TCRs and patch test score, with significance reached at thresholds 8, 16 and 32 but not 4. All patients had alopecia, a presumed autoimmune disease, so their immune response might differ from that of healthy individuals.

The sequence came from a young man with alopecia areata. Some clones in this sample may be carry-over from other donors' samples. Here the chain combines TRBV5-1 and TRBJ2-3; the D region is possibly TRBD1 or TRBD2, each matching across 5 bases. The specimen comprised whole blood, sampled in connection with sensitization to the hapten diphenylcyclopropenone (DPC). The CDR3 protein sequence reads: CASSWGFTDTQYF. Here is the DNA: TGCGCCAGCAGCTGGGGGTTCACAGATACGCAGTATTTT.